The entry that follows covers one TCR beta chain sequence. This clonotype was seen a few times. The clone's antigen remains unknown. Qualities for individual bases were not recorded, and no much larger clone is one base off. Libraries came from 5' RACE. These reads were obtained on an Illumina HiSeq 2500. A second PCR of roughly 7 to 11 cycles was performed with a sample-barcoded 5' primer and a J-beta primer mix. A unique molecular identifier was introduced onto each TCR beta cDNA molecule by a template-switch 5' adaptor carrying 12 random nucleotides. Each sample yielded at least 2.5 million CDR3-containing paired-end reads. First-strand cDNA was synthesized from all RNA with the Mint cDNA synthesis kit, primed by a TRBC-specific oligonucleotide. All cDNA was treated with uracil-DNA glycosylase and then went through a first 18-cycle PCR with the universal primers M1SS and BC2_uni_R. Per the authors' processing: Normalization of each sample was performed by random selection of 1 million high-quality reads, each carrying a distinct molecular identifier. Reads with shared molecular identifiers were discarded instead of being binned into consensus sequences. MiTCR, run with a Q25 quality threshold and the strictest error-elimination algorithm, handled CDR3 identification, clonotype clustering and error correction. Lower-bound total TCR beta diversity was estimated with a nonparametric unseen species model using Euler transformation. TCRdb passed the public sequencing reads through fastp at Q25 and MiXCR, retaining productive beta sequences. Rows matching on CDR3 protein sequence are summarized as one entry with the most common DNA and genes. TCRdb assigned the V and J calls; the authors' analysis was not used. The sample table lists about 560,000 distinct CDR3 sequences, over 25% of them with a count of one. The ten largest clones capture approximately 4% of the sample.

This sample is drawn from a study of blood T cells in healthy people across ages (dated by TCRdb to the mid-2010s). About the investigation overall: In model experiments, roughly one uniquely barcoded TCR beta cDNA molecule per two T cells was captured by template switching. Age-related changes in TCR beta repertoire diversity were measured in the study by deep sequencing normalized with unique cDNA molecular identifiers. The donors were divided into four age groups: young (average around 17 years), middle-aged (over 35), aged (roughly 66) and long-lived (nearly 85). Two additional independent replicas of 1 million unique cDNA reads from the same blood draw were analyzed for two donors (one aged 18 to 30 and one aged 80 or older).

The donors were 40 or so Caucasian individuals from Russia, aged roughly 6 to 95 years, who were systemically healthy. Each donor gave around 9.9 milliliters of peripheral blood, collected into EDTA-treated Vacutainer tubes. PBMCs were isolated by Ficoll-Paque density-gradient centrifugation, with at least 6.5 million obtained per sample. Trizol reagent was used to extract total RNA from the PBMCs, yielding at least 6 micrograms per sample. Naive CD45RAhigh/CD27high T cell percentages were measured by flow cytometry on a PBMC aliquot from every donor. The research as a whole found: A strong correlation was found between observed TCR beta diversity and the percentage of naive T cells measured by flow cytometry. Donor CMV infection status was unknown, potentially confounding age-related changes in expanded clonotypes. Estimates of total diversity from one million sequenced T cells were regarded as lower bounds and underestimates. As age increased, observed TCR beta diversity per million T cells dropped in a roughly linear way, and a significant reduction was already evident by age about 40. Compared with the aged group, the long-lived group had more naive CD4+ T cells, fewer expanded clones and increased TCR diversity, suggesting age selection. Because profiling used bulk unsorted PBMCs, naive and antigen-experienced compartments could not be compared conclusively.

These data are also associated with another study on T cells of mothers and their children. The second study's authors report: Nine systemically healthy Caucasian individuals, comprising three mothers and their six children, were included as donors. cDNA synthesis consumed the entire amount of extracted RNA, loaded at 1.5 ug RNA in each 15 ul reaction. Sample barcodes and 2-4 random nucleotides were added via the M1S primer in the second PCR. Each mother yielded over 9 million TCR beta CDR3 reads and each child a few million reads. Thymic selection shapes the output of TCR recombination in a similar way in related and unrelated pairs, and inherited differences have a minor effect. Normalized repertoire overlap in related mother-child pairs was always slightly higher than in unrelated mother-child pairs, but the difference was never significant. With a sensitivity of about 100 clones per million clonotypes, no persistent microchimeric T cell clones were detected. To look for features that set related mother-child pairs apart from unrelated individuals, the researchers ran deep NGS to compare the TCR beta repertoires of mothers and children. The mean age was roughly 36 +/- 4 years for the mothers and about 10 +/- 4 years for the children. Libraries were sequenced on Illumina HiSeq 2000 with 100+100 nt paired-end reads after adapter ligation with NEBNext reagents. To avoid cross-contamination, the mother libraries and the child libraries were prepared a month apart and sequenced in separate runs. Between 500,000 and 2,000,000 distinct TCR beta clonotypes were identified per donor. Naive TCR beta clonotypes were estimated from low-frequency clonotypes matched to each donor's FACS-determined naive share, without sorting.

This receptor was identified in a boy under 10 years old in good health. The sample was blood.

The DNA is as follows: TGTGCCAGCAGCCGTAAAATGCAGGGGAACACTGAAGCTTTCTTT. This gives the protein CASSRKMQGNTEAFF. The sequence joins TRBV21-1 to TRBJ1-1; the table's D call TRBD1 went unverified against the DNA. TRBV21-1 is a documented pseudogene. CDR3 length: 15 amino acids, cysteine to phenylalanine. Only the CDR3 region is kept as DNA, spanning 45 bases read in frame from base 1.